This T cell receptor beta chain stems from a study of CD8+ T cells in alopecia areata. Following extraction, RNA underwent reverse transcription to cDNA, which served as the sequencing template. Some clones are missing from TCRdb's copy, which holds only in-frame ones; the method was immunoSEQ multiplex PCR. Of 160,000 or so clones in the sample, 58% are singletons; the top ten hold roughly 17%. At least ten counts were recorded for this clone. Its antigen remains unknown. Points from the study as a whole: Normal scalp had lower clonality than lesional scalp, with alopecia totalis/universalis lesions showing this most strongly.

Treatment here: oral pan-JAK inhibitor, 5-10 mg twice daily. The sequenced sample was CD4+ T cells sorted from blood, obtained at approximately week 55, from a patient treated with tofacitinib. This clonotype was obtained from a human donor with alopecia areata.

CDR3: CASSDPAGGLINEQFF. As DNA, the CDR3 is TGCGCCAGCAGCGACCCAGCGGGGGGGCTGATAAATGAGCAGTTCTTC. The chain employs TRBV4-1 and TRBJ2-1; 10 bases are a match to TRBD2. CDR3 length: 16 residues. CDR1 is MGHRA, CDR2 YSYEKL, per germline. The V gene end was trimmed by 5 bases and the J gene end by 7 bases; junction bases not matched to a gene: 11.